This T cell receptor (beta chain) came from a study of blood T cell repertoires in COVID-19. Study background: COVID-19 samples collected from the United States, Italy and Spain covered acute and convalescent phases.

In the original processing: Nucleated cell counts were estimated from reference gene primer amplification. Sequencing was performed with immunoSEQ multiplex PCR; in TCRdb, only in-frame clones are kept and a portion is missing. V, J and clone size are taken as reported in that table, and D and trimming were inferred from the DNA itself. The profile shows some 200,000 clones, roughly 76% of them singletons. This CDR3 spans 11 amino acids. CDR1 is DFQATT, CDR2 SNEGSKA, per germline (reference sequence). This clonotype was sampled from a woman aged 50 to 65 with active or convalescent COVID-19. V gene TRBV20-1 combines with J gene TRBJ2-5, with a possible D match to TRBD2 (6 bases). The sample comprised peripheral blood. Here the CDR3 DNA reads TGCAGCGCGGGGAGTCAAGAGACCCAGTACTTC. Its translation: CSAGSQETQYF.